These 26 T cell receptor beta chains were all obtained from the same sample, sequenced in a study of T-cell memory formation after mild COVID-19. TCRdb re-called the 5' RACE reads with MiXCR, one entry per CDR3 protein. The sample holds about 350,000 distinct CDR3 sequences; roughly an eighth are singletons and the top ten take under 25%. The sequenced sample was PBMCs or a T cell subset sorted from them (not recorded which). The receptors here all came from a man younger than 35 who had mild COVID-19 (a few samples of this study predate the infection). Cell type and time point are not known.

This chain links TRBV2 with TRBJ2-5, with TRBD2 matching 9 bases. This CDR3 contains 15 residues. V was pared by 3 bases and J by 3 bases, with 5 bases of the junction left unmatched. Germline values: CDR1 SNHLY, CDR2 FYNNEI. CDR3 DNA sequence: TGTGCCAGCAGTGACTCGGGACTAGCAGAAGAGACCCAGTACTTC. This codes for CASSDSGLAEETQYF.

The rearrangement uses TRBV10-2 and TRBJ2-1, with 8 bases that match TRBD2. Germline V gives CDR1 WSHSY, CDR2 SAAADI. The CDR3 length is 15 residues. V gave up 5 bases and J gave up 6 bases; unmatched junction bases: 9. The CDR3: CASSTSGGPRNEQFF. In DNA form, the CDR3 reads TGCGCCAGCAGTACAAGCGGGGGCCCTCGCAATGAGCAGTTCTTC.

This clonotype has more than one count but fewer than ten. V gene TRBV19 combines with J gene TRBJ2-2; D is undetermined. V shed 3 bases and J shed 6 bases, with 5 bases lying between them. The germline CDR1 and CDR2 sequences are LNHDA and SQIVND (reference sequence). The CDR3 is 12 residues long. CDR3 nucleotide sequence: TGTGCCAGTAGTATCTGGTCCGGGGAGCTGTTTTTT. It codes for CASSIWSGELFF.

J is TRBJ2-1 and V is TRBV29-1; 10 bases line up with TRBD1. This CDR3 has 12 residues. V trimming: 7 bases; J trimming: 7 bases; junction bases outside the gene matches: 4. CDR1 and CDR2 from the germline V gene are SQVTM and ANQGSEA. The CDR3 region is CSARDRGNEQFF. CDR3 nucleotide sequence: TGCAGCGCTAGGGACAGGGGTAATGAGCAGTTCTTC.

This clonotype was detected only a few times. V gene TRBV7-2 combines with J gene TRBJ1-2; 8 nucleotides align to TRBD1. The germline gives CDR1 SGHTA, CDR2 FQGNSA. The CDR3 consists of 14 residues. V was clipped by 4 bases and J by 4 bases; unmatched bases: 5. The CDR3 loop reads CASSSWTGTYGYTF. CDR3 nucleotide sequence: TGTGCCAGCAGCTCGTGGACAGGGACCTATGGCTACACCTTC.

The chain joins TRBV5-1 to TRBJ2-1; 10 nucleotides align to TRBD1. Germline V gene sequence: CDR1 SGHRS, CDR2 YFSETQ. J was trimmed by 7 bases and V by 0 bases; bases with no gene match: 7. This CDR3 is 16 amino acids long. The CDR3 loop is CASSLVGQGGGNEQFF. CDR3 nucleotide sequence: TGCGCCAGCAGCTTGGTAGGACAGGGGGGAGGAAATGAGCAGTTCTTC. Together with reference TRBV5-1 and TRBJ2-1, the CDR3 gives the full variable domain: KAGVTQTPRYLIKTRGQQVTLSCSPISGHRSVSWYQQTPGQGLQFLFEYFSETQRNKGNFPGRFSGRQFSNSRSEMNVSTLELGDSALYLCASSLVGQGGGNEQFFGPGTRLTVL.

This clonotype was seen only a few times. The V gene is TRBV28, the J gene TRBJ2-7, with TRBD2 matching over 8 bases. Germline loops: CDR1 MDHEN, CDR2 SYDVKM. Losses at the gene ends were 5 bases for V and 4 bases for J; bases not matched to a gene: 7. The CDR3 is made up of 14 amino acids. This CDR3 reads CASSPGGATYEQYV. Written as DNA, the CDR3 is TGTGCCAGCAGTCCGGGGGGGGCTACTTACGAGCAGTACGTC.

This clonotype was recorded at least ten times. This chain uses TRBV5-5 with TRBJ1-3, with D maybe TRBD1 (5 bases). Trimming took off 7 bases at V and 6 bases at J, with 20 bases between the two ends. The CDR3 totals 15 residues. Germline V gene sequence: CDR1 SGHKS, CDR2 YYEKEE (reference sequence). CDR3 coding DNA: TGTGCCAGCCACCAATCGGGGACCCCTATAAACACCATATATTTT. It yields the protein CASHQSGTPINTIYF.

This clonotype was recorded a few times. The chain combines TRBV20-1 with TRBJ2-3, with D maybe TRBD1 (5 bases). Trimming removed 3 bases at V and 2 bases at J, with 12 bases between. The V gene's germline CDR1 is DFQATT and CDR2 SNEGSKA (reference sequence). The CDR3 runs 14 residues. DNA for the CDR3: TGCAGTGCTAGGTCAGGGCTAATCACAGATACGCAGTATTTT. It is translated as CSARSGLITDTQYF.

A few counts support this clonotype. The chain has TRBV19 and TRBJ2-2; tentatively, D is TRBD1 (6 bases). The V gene lost 3 bases and the J gene lost 8 bases, with 22 bases spanning the gap. This CDR3 is built from 17 residues. CDR1 LNHDA and CDR2 SQIVND come from the germline V gene (reference sequence). CDR3 nucleotides: TGTGCCAGTAGTATCCGACAGGCAATGTACCAAAAAGGGGAGCTGTTTTTT. As protein: CASSIRQAMYQKGELFF. The complete variable domain, with remaining parts taken from reference TRBV19 and TRBJ2-2, reads DGGITQSPKYLFRKEGQNVTLSCEQNLNHDAMYWYRQDPGQGLRLIYYSQIVNDFQKGDIAEGYSVSREKKESFPLTVTSAQKNPTAFYLCASSIRQAMYQKGELFFGEGSRLTVL.

This clonotype has more than one count but fewer than ten. The chain uses TRBV28 and TRBJ1-1, with 12 bases aligning to TRBD1. J lost 3 bases, V lost 5 bases, and 7 bases had no gene match. Germline V lookup: CDR1 MDHEN, CDR2 SYDVKM. This CDR3 region has 16 residues. As DNA, the CDR3 is TGTGCCAGCAGTCGGGACAGGGGGCCCGTTGACACTGAAGCTTTCTTT. Encoded protein: CASSRDRGPVDTEAFF.

This clonotype was counted at least ten times. This chain uses TRBV12-3 or TRBV12-4 with TRBJ1-2; D gene unclear. V was pared by 5 bases and J by 0 bases, with 10 bases between. CDR3 size: 14 residues. CDR3 DNA sequence: TGTGCCAGCAGTCCGGACGGGGCTAACTATGGCTACACCTTC. This codes for CASSPDGANYGYTF.

This clonotype was counted a few times. This chain connects TRBV12-3 or TRBV12-4 to TRBJ2-3, with 9 positions matching TRBD2. The CDR3 consists of 18 residues. The V segment lost 4 bases and the J segment 4 bases; nucleotides outside the gene matches: 15. CDR3 nucleotides: TGTGCCAGCAGTTCCTGGCCGGGGCGGGGGGGCAACCCAGATACGCAGTATTTT. Amino acid sequence: CASSSWPGRGGNPDTQYF.

This clonotype was counted only a few times. The chain couples TRBV7-6 to TRBJ2-7; D might be TRBD2 (5 bases). Germline CDR1 reads SGHVS; CDR2 reads FNYEAQ. V dropped 0 bases and J dropped 5 bases, with 8 bases sitting between them. The CDR3 consists of 13 residues. The DNA for the CDR3 is TGTGCCAGCAGCTTAGCGCTGAGGGACGAGCAGTACTTC. Translating gives CASSLALRDEQYF.

Only a few counts were recorded for this clonotype. The chain recombines TRBV13 with TRBJ2-7, with 9 bases matching TRBD2. The germline V gene has CDR1 PRHDT and CDR2 FYEKMQ (reference sequence). There are 15 residues in the CDR3. V trimming: 2 bases; J trimming: 4 bases; junction bases outside the gene matches: 6. CDR3 nucleotides: TGTGCCAGCAGCTTATCGTTGACTAGCGGTTACGAGCAGTACTTC. This codes for CASSLSLTSGYEQYF.

The V call is TRBV6-6, the J call TRBJ1-2, with D perhaps TRBD1 (5 bases). V lost 2 bases and J lost 5, with 15 bases in between. The CDR3 sequence is 15 residues long. Germline lookup yields CDR1 MNHNY and CDR2 SVGAGI (reference sequence). CDR3 in amino acids: CASSYRGGNPYGYTF. In DNA, the CDR3 is TGTGCCAGCAGTTACCGGGGGGGGAATCCTTATGGCTACACCTTC.

This clonotype was observed a handful of times. V gene TRBV6-5 combines with J gene TRBJ1-5; 9 bases map to TRBD1. This CDR3 has 17 residues. V shed 5 bases, J shed 0 bases, and the junction held 8 bases outside the gene matches. The germline gives CDR1 MNHEY, CDR2 SVGAGI. The CDR3, as DNA: TGTGCCAGCAGTCCTCGGACAGGGGATTATAGCAATCAGCCCCAGCATTTT. Translating it yields CASSPRTGDYSNQPQHF.

The rearrangement links TRBV6-6 to TRBJ1-4; D gene ambiguous. The CDR3 is made up of 17 amino acids. Germline V gives CDR1 MNHNY, CDR2 SVGAGI (reference sequence). V lost 1 base to trimming and J lost 0 bases, with 12 bases between them. In nucleotides, the CDR3 is TGTGCCAGCAGTTACTTGGCCACACTGGCAACTAATGAAAAACTGTTTTTT. The encoded protein is CASSYLATLATNEKLFF.

Many counts were recorded for this clonotype. V gene TRBV29-1 combines with J gene TRBJ2-7, with TRBD1 matching 8 bases. The CDR3 loop spans 12 amino acids. With V trimmed by 3 bases and J by 6 bases, 4 bases remained unmatched. Germline CDR1 and CDR2: SQVTM and ANQGSEA. The chain's CDR3 is CSVEDRVGEQYV. CDR3 DNA sequence: TGCAGCGTTGAGGACAGGGTAGGCGAGCAGTACGTC.

In this sample, this clonotype turned up a few times. The chain uses TRBV11-2 and TRBJ1-1; weak D call: TRBD1 (5 bases). V was trimmed by 5 bases and J by 3 bases, leaving 13 bases between them. Germline V gives CDR1 SGHAT, CDR2 FQNNGV. The CDR3 runs 14 residues. CDR3 sequence reads: CASSETTADTEAFF. CDR3 bases: TGTGCCAGCAGCGAAACGACAGCCGACACTGAAGCTTTCTTT.

A few counts support this clonotype. The rearrangement uses TRBV20-1 and TRBJ1-1; the D is unclear. The CDR3 is 16 amino acids. Per germline, CDR1 DFQATT and CDR2 SNEGSKA (reference sequence). Trimming pared 0 bases from V and 1 base from J, leaving 15 bases between. The CDR3 loop is CSARDLIRSGNTEAFF. In DNA, the CDR3 is TGCAGTGCTAGAGACCTTATTCGGAGTGGGAACACTGAAGCTTTCTTT.

V usage is TRBV11-2 and J usage is TRBJ1-4, with D maybe TRBD1 (5 bases). CDR3 length: 15 residues. Germline CDR1 is SGHAT and CDR2 is FQNNGV. With 4 bases removed from V and 4 bases from J, the gap between germline ends came to 13 bases. CDR3 amino acids: CASSSTRVFNEKLFF. The DNA for the CDR3 is TGTGCCAGCAGCTCCACCAGGGTCTTTAATGAAAAACTGTTTTTT.

This clonotype has only a few counts. The chain uses TRBV7-2 and TRBJ1-3, with D hard to call. V gave up 5 bases and J gave up 1 base, with 3 bases separating them. The CDR3 sequence is 12 residues long. Looked up from germline, CDR1 is SGHTA and CDR2 is FQGNSA. This CDR3 reads CASSQSGNTIYF. CDR3 DNA: TGTGCCAGCAGCCAATCTGGAAACACCATATATTTT.

This clonotype showed up many times. The V and J genes are TRBV5-1 and TRBJ2-3; D is uncertain. V was trimmed by 5 bases and J by 5 bases, leaving 6 bases between them. The germline V gene encodes CDR1 SGHRS and CDR2 YFSETQ. The CDR3 is 11 residues long. In DNA form, the CDR3 reads TGCGCCAGCAGTCAGAGAGATACGCAGTATTTT. It specifies CASSQRDTQYF.

This sequence joins TRBV2 and TRBJ2-2, with a weak D call TRBD2 (6 bases). The germline V gene has CDR1 SNHLY and CDR2 FYNNEI. V gave up 4 bases and J gave up 1 base, with 10 bases separating them. This CDR3 has 15 amino acids. CDR3: CASSARGVNTGELFF. The CDR3 DNA reads as TGTGCCAGCAGTGCTCGCGGGGTGAACACCGGGGAGCTGTTTTTT.

This clonotype has more than one count but fewer than ten. For the CDR3, the DNA is TGTGCCAGCAGAGTACCGGGACTTAGCTCCTACGAGCAGTACTTC. Translated, it gives CASRVPGLSSYEQYF. V usage is TRBV11-2 and J usage is TRBJ2-7, with a tentative D call TRBD2 (6 bases). CDR1 is SGHAT and CDR2 is FQNNGV in the germline V gene. V lost 6 bases, J lost 0 bases, and 15 bases lay in between. There are 15 residues in the CDR3.